This T cell receptor (beta chain) comes out of a study of blood T cell repertoires in COVID-19 (dated by TCRdb to the early 2020s). A note on the overall study: The collaborator samples originated in the United States, Italy and Spain and spanned the acute and convalescent phases of COVID-19. The prospective study material was composed of cDNA or gDNA derived from T cells, B-cell-depleted T cells, or PBMCs. Nearly every sample came with metadata listing a de-identified subject ID, COVID-19 status, age in years and sex. The dataset comprised deeply sampled blood TCRbeta repertoires from subjects exposed to, actively infected with, or recovered from COVID-19. Where HLA class I and class II types were available, the types were taken from metadata supplied by the sample provider, not from assay-based typing. The repertoires were made available in a free public database intended to serve as a resource for research on the immune response to SARS-CoV-2. Samples came from the ongoing ImmuneRACE study (first 160 participants) plus 1,254 subjects from 6 global collaborators.

Broad study findings and their caveats: How much clinical and demographic metadata was included differed by source and by participant, and the metadata was provided uncurated.

Whole blood was collected in K2EDTA tubes by collaborating institutions according to the institutions' own protocols. For TCRbeta analysis, collaborators shipped samples in one of three forms: frozen whole blood, isolated PBMCs, or DNA extracted from either of those sample types. A remark on this clone: Its antigen target is currently unknown. No much larger clonotype is one base removed from it; base qualities were not supplied.

TCRbeta CDR3 regions were amplified from genomic DNA using the immunoSEQ Assay, a bias-controlled multiplex PCR. In the authors' own workflow: Nucleated cell counts per sample were estimated from amplification of reference gene primers within the assay. Sequence reads were collapsed and filtered to measure the absolute abundance of every unique TCRbeta CDR3 rearrangement. For each sample, productive Simpson clonality was calculated by taking the square root of Simpson's diversity index across productive rearrangements. TCRdb holds this immuneACCESS table with in-frame rearrangements only. Some clones are missing; in checked studies, unresolved V genes explain under half, and the rest has no known cause. The V and J calls and clone size are taken from that table; D and trimming were inferred from the DNA. This sample is represented by about 180,000 clones; approximately 89% of them were singletons. The top ten constitute 2.5% of the sample.

Sequencing used peripheral blood. The clonotype originates from a man aged 35 to 55 with active or convalescent COVID-19.

For the CDR3, the sequence is CASSPRGMNTEAFF. The sequenced DNA: TGTGCCAGCAGCCCCCGCGGGATGAACACTGAAGCTTTCTTT. The chain is assembled from TRBV11-3 and TRBJ1-1, with no reliable assignment of the D segment. Between the V and J ends, shortened by 5 bases and 0 bases respectively, the junction contains 10 bases. CDR1 and CDR2 (SGHNT, YENEEA) derive from the germline V gene. The CDR3 numbers 14 residues from cysteine through phenylalanine. Here the CDR3 DNA is all that survives: 42 bases in frame from base 1. Reference TRBV11-3 and TRBJ1-1 proteins supply the regions before and after the CDR3; the full variable domain is: EAGVVQSPRYKIIEKKQPVAFWCNPISGHNTLYWYLQNLGQGPELLIRYENEEAVDDSQLPKDRFSAERLKGVDSTLKIQPAELGDSAVYLCASSPRGMNTEAFFGQGTRLTVV.